This TCR beta chain stems from a study of T-cell memory formation after mild COVID-19 (dated by TCRdb to the early 2020s). For context, the study as a whole: TCR sequence clusters from the two donors were found to be largely donor specific. In two donors, T-cell clones that expanded and contracted after mild COVID-19 were followed by sequencing TCRalpha and TCRbeta repertoires longitudinally. Two young, previously healthy adult volunteers, one female and one male, were included in the cohort. Findings and caveats that apply to the study as a whole: Some responding clones were detected in pre-infection memory, suggesting pre-existing cross-reactive memory T cells joined the SARS-CoV-2 response. SARS-CoV-2 specificity of the second-wave clones peaking on day 37 was not confirmed. The study included only a couple of mild cases, and larger cohorts that include severe cases with pre-infection samples were judged to be necessary. Contracting CD4+ clones appeared mostly in the CM and EM memory subsets, whereas CD8+ clones were enriched in EMRA. From day 15 to 85, contracting clones showed balanced CD4/CD8 phenotypes, whereas a second wave of clones that expanded from day 15 to 37 leaned towards CD4+.

PBMCs were isolated by Ficoll-Paque density gradient centrifugation. Sequencing instrument: Illumina NovaSeq 6000. TCRalpha and TCRbeta cDNA libraries were constructed by 5'RACE with constant-segment primers, with sample barcodes and unique molecular identifiers being introduced. Trizol reagent was used to extract RNA from every sample. The libraries were amplified in two PCR steps, and the second step added a second sample barcode and Illumina TruSeq adapters. Sequencing of the libraries was done on an Illumina NovaSeq, producing 2 x 150 bp paired-end reads. Per the source publication's procedure: Reads were demultiplexed and collapsed into UMI-guided consensus sequences with migec v1.2.7. Using mixcr v2.1.11, UMI consensuses were aligned to TRA and TRB V and J templates and then assembled into clonotypes. Expanded or contracted clonotypes were those called significant by both edgeR and NoisET, with noise models trained on biological replicates. edgeR calls used a false discovery rate-adjusted p below 0.01 and a log2 fold-change threshold of 1. PCA with hierarchical clustering of max-normalized trajectories of the 1000 most abundant clonotypes was used as exploratory dynamics analysis. Separately sequenced CD4+ and CD8+ repertoires were used to assign a CD4 or CD8 phenotype to each responding clone. TCRdb passed the public sequencing reads through fastp at Q25 and MiXCR, retaining productive beta sequences. Here each entry gathers all rows of one CDR3 protein and keeps the most common genes and DNA. The V and J calls and clone size are TCRdb's, not the authors'. The sample table holds more than 120,000 distinct CDR3 sequences, of which 6% to 6.5% were seen once. Under 2.5% of the sample rests with the top ten.

Germline trimming: 1 base from V, 5 bases from J; junction bases outside gene matches: 6. The CDR3 runs 18 amino acids, cysteine and phenylalanine included. Only CDR3 DNA remains: 54 bases, in frame from the first base. As for this clonotype: Its antigen is currently not known. Qualities for individual bases were not recorded, and no much larger clone is one base off.

The V and J genes are TRBV12-3 or TRBV12-4 and TRBJ2-2; TRBD2 aligns with 14 central bases. The specimen sequenced was PBMCs or a T cell subset sorted from them (not recorded which). This sequence originates from an adult woman who had mild COVID-19 (a few samples of this study predate the infection). The sample titles of this study are shuffled in the database, so cell type and time point are left out; the donor was told from shared clones. The DNA is TGTGCCAGCAGTTTAGGACCGGGACTAGCGGGAGAGACCGGGGAGCTGTTTTTT. It translates to CASSLGPGLAGETGELFF.